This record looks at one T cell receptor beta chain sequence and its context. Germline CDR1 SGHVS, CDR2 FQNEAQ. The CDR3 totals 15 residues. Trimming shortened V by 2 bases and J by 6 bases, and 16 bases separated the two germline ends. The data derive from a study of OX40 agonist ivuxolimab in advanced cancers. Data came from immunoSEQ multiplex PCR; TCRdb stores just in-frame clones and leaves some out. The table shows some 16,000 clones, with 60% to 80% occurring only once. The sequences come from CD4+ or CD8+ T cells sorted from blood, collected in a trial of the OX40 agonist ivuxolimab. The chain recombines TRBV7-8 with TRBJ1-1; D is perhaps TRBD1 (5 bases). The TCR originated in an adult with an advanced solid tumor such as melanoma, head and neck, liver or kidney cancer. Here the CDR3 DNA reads TGTGCCAGCAGCTTACAGGGTGGCCCGTTCGCTGAAGCTTTCTTT. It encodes CASSLQGGPFAEAFF.